A single sample is the source of the 16 T cell receptor beta chains below, sequenced in a study of T cell responses to AZD1222 COVID-19 vaccine (dated by TCRdb to the early 2020s). According to the study, the label for this sample's time point signals: baseline before first vaccination. Library preparation used the immunoSEQ multiplex PCR assay. TCRdb retrieved this table from immuneACCESS and kept in-frame rearrangements only. Not all clones are present; in checked studies, unresolved V genes account for under half, and no reason is known for the remainder. This sample comprises roughly 120,000 clones, nearly 90% of them detected only once. Roughly 4.2% of the sample rests with the top ten. Sequencing was performed on peripheral blood, taken on day 0 of AZD1222 vaccination. These TCRs come from an adult in good health.

The chain employs TRBV4-1 and TRBJ2-4; 7 bases agree with TRBD1. With 0 bases clipped from V and 8 bases from J, the junction kept 7 bases outside the gene matches. Germline V gene data show CDR1 as MGHRA and CDR2 as YSYEKL. The CDR3 totals 15 residues. The CDR3 here is CASSQDRGGGYIQYF. CDR3 DNA sequence: TGCGCCAGCAGCCAAGATCGAGGGGGCGGGTACATTCAGTACTTC.

The chain couples TRBV19 to TRBJ1-5; D not resolved. Trimming cost V 3 bases and J 6 bases, with 12 bases left between them. CDR1 is LNHDA and CDR2 is SQIVND in the germline V gene (reference sequence). The CDR3 is 14 residues long. CDR3 sequence reads: CASSISASRQPQHF. CDR3 DNA sequence: TGTGCCAGTAGTATCTCGGCATCTCGTCAGCCCCAGCATTTT.

CDR3 residues: CASSESGELFF. The CDR3 DNA sequence: TGTGCCAGCAGTGAGTCCGGGGAGCTGTTTTTT. The rearrangement joins TRBV6-1 to TRBJ2-2; D unresolved. Trimming pared 3 bases from V and 6 bases from J, leaving 2 bases between. The germline V gene has CDR1 MNHNS and CDR2 SASEGT. This CDR3 is built from 11 residues.

The chain employs TRBV28 and TRBJ1-2, with D unclear. Germline lookup yields CDR1 MDHEN and CDR2 SYDVKM. V lost 3 bases to trimming and J lost 4 bases, with 9 bases between them. There are 13 residues in the CDR3. The CDR3 is CASSFAAGYGYTF. The CDR3 bases are TGTGCCAGCAGTTTTGCAGCGGGCTATGGCTACACCTTC.

The sample holds one count of this clone. The V gene is TRBV18, the J gene TRBJ2-2; TRBD2 is a possible D gene (6 bases). The CDR3 runs 13 residues. Trimming removed 6 bases at V and 4 bases at J, with 9 bases between. Germline CDR1 reads KGHSH; CDR2 reads LQKENI. CDR3 protein: CASSTGVTGELFF. The CDR3 nucleotides read TGTGCCAGCTCGACGGGGGTCACCGGGGAGCTGTTTTTT.

The chain links TRBV15 to TRBJ2-6, with TRBD2 as a possible D gene (6 bases). This CDR3 spans 15 amino acids. The V end lost 5 bases, the J end lost 3 bases, and 11 bases lay between the germline ends. CDR1 LNHNV and CDR2 YYDKDF come from the germline V gene (reference sequence). The CDR3 reads CATSESGDGANVLTF. The CDR3 DNA reads as TGTGCCACCAGCGAATCGGGGGATGGGGCCAACGTCCTGACTTTC.

For this clone: Its ends do not fully match the called genes, so a read error is possible. The chain recombines TRBV10-3 with TRBJ1-4; TRBD1 is a possible D gene (5 bases). CDR3 length: 14 residues. Germline V gene sequence: CDR1 ENHRY, CDR2 SYGVKD. The CDR3 loop reads CAIRDSLWDEKLFF. In DNA form, the CDR3 reads TGTGCCATCCGTGACAGTCTTTGGGATGAAAAACTGTTTTTT.

The chain joins TRBV4-2 to TRBJ1-6; no clear D. The CDR3 contains 18 residues. Germline CDR1 LGHNA, CDR2 YNFKEQ. With 0 bases removed from V and 0 bases from J, the gap between germline ends came to 12 bases. The CDR3 DNA sequence: TGTGCCAGCAGCCAAGATCAGAGTGCCCTCTCCTATAATTCACCCCTCCACTTT. As protein: CASSQDQSALSYNSPLHF.

This clone was seen a single time. The chain is built from TRBV5-8 and TRBJ2-5; 8 positions agree with TRBD1. CDR1 is SGHTS, CDR2 YDEGEE, per germline. The CDR3 contains 13 residues. V lost 3 bases to trimming and J lost 3 bases; unmatched junction nucleotides: 1. As DNA, the CDR3 is TGTGCCAGCAGCTCGACAGGGGAAGAGACCCAGTACTTC. It encodes CASSSTGEETQYF.

V and J are TRBV10-3 and TRBJ2-3, with a tentative D call TRBD1 (5 bases). CDR1 ENHRY and CDR2 SYGVKD come from the germline V gene. V was clipped by 8 bases and J by 2 bases, with 11 bases between them. The CDR3 extends over 13 amino acids. Here the CDR3 DNA reads TGTGCCATCGCCAGACAGACCACAGATACGCAGTATTTT. This gives the protein CAIARQTTDTQYF.

J is TRBJ1-5 and V is TRBV5-1, with a tentative D call TRBD1 (6 bases). Per germline, CDR1 SGHRS and CDR2 YFSETQ. V gave up 4 bases and J gave up 5 bases, with 16 bases separating them. There are 15 residues in the CDR3. For the CDR3, the DNA is TGCGCCAGCAGCCCGGAAGGGCAGGGGCATCAGCCCCAGCATTTT. Residues: CASSPEGQGHQPQHF.

CDR3 sequence (DNA): TGTGCCAGCAGTCTGAGGCAGGGAGAGACCCAGTACTTC. This translates into CASSLRQGETQYF. This chain joins TRBV2 and TRBJ2-5, with a tentative D call TRBD1 (5 bases). Germline V gives CDR1 SNHLY, CDR2 FYNNEI. The CDR3 runs to 13 residues. Between the trimmed V and J ends, which lost 5 bases and 4 bases, there was a span of 11 bases.

The genes are TRBV5-1 and TRBJ2-5, with TRBD2 matching over 8 bases. This CDR3 contains 14 residues. The ends lost 4 bases at V and 5 bases at J; junction bases unmatched: 7. The germline V gene has CDR1 SGHRS and CDR2 YFSETQ. The CDR3 DNA is TGCGCCAGCAGCGCGGACCCGGGGGGGGAGACCCAGTACTTC. Encoded protein: CASSADPGGETQYF.

The chain combines TRBV7-9 with TRBJ2-5, with D hard to call. The V end lost 2 bases, the J end lost 2 bases, and 12 bases lay between the germline ends. This CDR3 spans 15 amino acids. In germline, CDR1 is SEHNR, CDR2 FQNEAQ (reference sequence). CDR3 nucleotide sequence: TGTGCCAGCAGCTTATACGGCAGTGGGCAAGAGACCCAGTACTTC. Protein sequence: CASSLYGSGQETQYF.

This clone was observed a single time. The chain couples TRBV28 to TRBJ1-6, with unresolved D. This CDR3 is 16 amino acids long. The V gene's germline CDR1 is MDHEN and CDR2 SYDVKM. V was clipped by 6 bases and J by 3 bases, with 15 bases between them. The CDR3, as DNA: TGTGCCAGCAGCTCCATGGGAGGAGGCTATAATTCACCCCTCCACTTT. Encoded protein: CASSSMGGGYNSPLHF.

The CDR3 protein is CASSLGQGIMANEQFF. As DNA, the CDR3 is TGTGCCAGCAGCTTAGGACAGGGGATTATGGCCAATGAGCAGTTCTTC. The chain recombines TRBV7-8 with TRBJ2-1; the match to TRBD1 covers 8 bases. The ends lost 1 base at V and 6 bases at J; junction bases unmatched: 8. The CDR3 extends over 16 amino acids. Germline V gives CDR1 SGHVS, CDR2 FQNEAQ.